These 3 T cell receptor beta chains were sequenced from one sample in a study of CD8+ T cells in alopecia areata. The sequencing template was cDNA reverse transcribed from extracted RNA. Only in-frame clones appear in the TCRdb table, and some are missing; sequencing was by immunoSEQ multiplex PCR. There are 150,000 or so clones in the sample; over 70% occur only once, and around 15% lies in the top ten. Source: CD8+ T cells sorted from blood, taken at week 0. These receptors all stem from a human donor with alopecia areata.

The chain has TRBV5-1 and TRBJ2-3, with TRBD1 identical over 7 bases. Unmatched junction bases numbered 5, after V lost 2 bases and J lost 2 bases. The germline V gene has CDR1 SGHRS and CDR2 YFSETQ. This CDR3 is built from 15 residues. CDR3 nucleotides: TGCGCCAGCAGCTTAGGGACAGCGTTCACAGATACGCAGTATTTT. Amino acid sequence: CASSLGTAFTDTQYF.

CDR3 DNA: TGTGCCAGCAGCCCCGTCAGGGCGGACGGGGAGCTGTTTTTT. Its translation is CASSPVRADGELFF. V is TRBV7-9 and J is TRBJ2-2; maybe TRBD1 (5 bases). Germline V gives CDR1 SEHNR, CDR2 FQNEAQ (reference sequence). The length of the CDR3 is 14 residues. The V gene lost 5 bases and the J gene lost 7 bases, with 14 bases spanning the gap. The whole variable domain, filled in from reference TRBV7-9 and TRBJ2-2, reads DTGVSQNPRHKITKRGQNVTFRCDPISEHNRLYWYRQTLGQGPEFLTYFQNEAQLEKSRLLSDRFSAERPKGSFSTLEIQRTEQGDSAMYLCASSPVRADGELFFGEGSRLTVL.

The CDR3 protein is CASSYGTPNEQFF. Written as DNA, the CDR3 is TGTGCCAGCAGTTACGGTACCCCAAATGAGCAGTTCTTC. The V and J genes are TRBV6-6 and TRBJ2-1; D is ambiguous. The germline V gene has CDR1 MNHNY and CDR2 SVGAGI (reference sequence). V lost 2 bases and J lost 7, with 9 bases in between. CDR3 length: 13 residues.